These 8 T cell receptor beta chains share one sample of origin, sequenced in a study of early T cells in non-severe SARS-CoV-2 infection. TCRdb used MiXCR to reprocess the 5' RACE reads, holding one entry per CDR3 protein. The sample lists some 23,000 distinct CDR3 sequences, nearly 5% occurring once. Source material: whole blood. These receptors originate from an adult who was a healthcare worker with PCR-confirmed SARS-CoV-2 infection or an uninfected control (not recorded which).

The sample holds many counts of this clonotype. The chain couples TRBV5-1 to TRBJ1-2, with 8 bases identical to TRBD1. Germline CDR1 and CDR2: SGHRS and YFSETQ. The CDR3 has 15 amino acids. V gave up 5 bases and J gave up 3 bases; unmatched junction bases: 9. CDR3 loop: CASSVTGVADYGYTF. The DNA for the CDR3 is TGCGCCAGCAGTGTGACAGGGGTAGCCGACTATGGCTACACCTTC.

The sample holds many counts of this clonotype. The chain joins TRBV7-9 to TRBJ2-1; possible D gene TRBD1, 6 bases. This CDR3 spans 15 amino acids. The V end was cut by 5 bases, the J end by 4 bases, with 15 bases between. CDR1 is SEHNR and CDR2 is FQNEAQ in the germline V gene (reference sequence). CDR3 residues: CASSPRGTIYNEQFF. As DNA, the CDR3 is TGTGCCAGCAGCCCTAGAGGGACAATATACAATGAGCAGTTCTTC. The complete variable domain, with remaining parts taken from reference TRBV7-9 and TRBJ2-1, reads DTGVSQNPRHKITKRGQNVTFRCDPISEHNRLYWYRQTLGQGPEFLTYFQNEAQLEKSRLLSDRFSAERPKGSFSTLEIQRTEQGDSAMYLCASSPRGTIYNEQFFGPGTRLTVL.

The table lists this clonotype with many counts. The rearrangement uses TRBV7-2 and TRBJ1-6, with D unclear. V lost 5 bases and J 4 bases, leaving 9 bases between the germline ends. The CDR3 has 14 amino acids. The germline CDR1 and CDR2 sequences are SGHTA and FQGNSA. The CDR3 DNA reads TGTGCCAGCAGCATCAGGATATATAATTCACCCCTCCACTTT. It encodes CASSIRIYNSPLHF.

This clonotype was picked up many times. The J gene is TRBJ2-3, the V gene TRBV27, with no clear D. Germline V gives CDR1 MNHEY, CDR2 SMNVEV (reference sequence). This CDR3 is 12 amino acids long. Trimming cost V 6 bases and J 4 bases, with 8 bases left between them. The CDR3: CASRENSDTQYF. The CDR3 bases are TGTGCCAGCAGAGAAAACTCAGATACGCAGTATTTT.

By sample share, this clonotype is medium-sized. The gene calls are TRBV6-1 and TRBJ1-5; D uncertain. CDR3 size: 14 residues. Trimming took off 8 bases at V and 3 bases at J, with 14 bases between the two ends. Germline V gene data show CDR1 as MNHNS and CDR2 as SASEGT. CDR3 region: CASERQAINQPQHF. As DNA, the CDR3 is TGTGCCAGCGAGCGGCAGGCTATCAATCAGCCCCAGCATTTT.

The rearrangement joins TRBV27 to TRBJ2-7; 9 positions agree with TRBD1. Unmatched junction bases numbered 11, after V lost 6 bases and J lost 5 bases. This CDR3 comprises 15 residues. Germline-derived CDR1 and CDR2 are MNHEY and SMNVEV (reference sequence). In DNA form, the CDR3 reads TGTGCCAGCAGAACAGACAGGGGGGGCCTAGACGAGCAGTACTTC. Its translation: CASRTDRGGLDEQYF.

This clonotype was counted at least ten times. The chain links TRBV29-1 to TRBJ2-1, with TRBD2 matching over 7 bases. The CDR3 runs to 14 residues. Germline-derived CDR1 and CDR2 are SQVTM and ANQGSEA. V shed 0 bases and J 3 bases; nucleotides not matched to a gene: 2. The CDR3 region is CSVEEGDYYNEQFF. The CDR3 DNA follows: TGCAGCGTTGAAGAGGGGGACTACTACAATGAGCAGTTCTTC.

This clonotype came up a few times. The chain links TRBV5-1 to TRBJ2-3; possibly TRBD2 for D (6 bases). CDR1 SGHRS and CDR2 YFSETQ come from the germline V gene. Trimming cost V 2 bases and J 0 bases, with 10 bases left between them. There are 15 residues in the CDR3. This CDR3 is CASSFGLQSTDTQYF. In DNA, the CDR3 is TGCGCCAGCAGCTTCGGACTACAAAGCACAGATACGCAGTATTTT.